This T cell receptor beta chain was obtained from a study of regulatory T cells in long-lasting Graves disease. Study-level information: Antithyroid drug use was under 3 months in newly diagnosed Graves' patients. The study, taken as a whole, reports: Segments TRBV28, TRBJ1-2 and TRBJ2-5 showed preferential usage in persistent disease.

Arm-PCR of CDR3 regions with iRepertoire HTBI primers generated TCR beta libraries. Via MiXCR, TCRdb re-called the multiplex PCR reads, giving one row per CDR3 protein. The data show a few hundred thousand distinct CDR3 sequences, around 19% seen once. CDR1 is ENHRY and CDR2 is SYGVKD in the germline V gene. CDR3 length equals 13 residues. V shed 6 bases, J shed 6 bases, and the junction held 5 bases outside the gene matches. In regard to this clonotype: Its antigen remains unknown.

Time point reported: newly diagnosed GD, antithyroid drugs for less than 3 months. Following extraction of RNA from PBMCs, that RNA was used to make the TCR library. The chain has TRBV10-3 and TRBJ2-7; 10 bases map to TRBD1. The sample was peripheral blood mononuclear cells (PBMCs), taken at new diagnosis, from a patient treated with antithyroid drugs. This TCR was recovered from a female donor with Graves disease. The CDR3, as DNA: TGTGCCATCAGCACCGGACAGGGGGGCGAGCAGTACTTC. Translation gives CAISTGQGGEQYF.